This TCR beta chain was sequenced during a study of T-cell reconstitution after alpha-beta-depleted transplantation in children. Trimming stripped 3 bases from V and 3 bases from J, with 12 bases between. CDR1 is SNHLY, CDR2 FYNNEI, per germline. The CDR3 covers 15 residues. Many counts were recorded for this clonotype. Its cognate antigen is unknown. Findings of the study overall: Approximately two months post-transplant, alpha-beta T cells reportedly originated from several hundred expanded graft clones.

Unique molecular identifiers were incorporated during preparation of the TCRbeta library. TCRdb itself ran the PCR reads through MiXCR, one entry per CDR3 protein. In the table there are hundreds of thousands of distinct CDR3 sequences, approximately 22% of which are singletons. This clonotype originated in a boy in the first two years of life who had a stem cell transplant for acute myeloid leukemia, so the T cells may come from the graft donor. This chain joins TRBV2 and TRBJ2-1, with no clear D. This sample comprised PBMCs, mostly from graft donor cells, obtained 360 days after TCRalphabeta/CD19-depleted stem cell transplant. The CDR3 spells CASSEGVGVYNEQFF. CDR3 in DNA: TGTGCCAGCAGTGAGGGTGTGGGCGTCTACAATGAGCAGTTCTTC.